This entry lists 17 T cell receptor beta chains sequenced from one sample in a study of shared clonotypes between healthy human individuals. Sequencing was performed with immunoSEQ multiplex PCR; in TCRdb, only in-frame clones are kept and a portion is missing. This sample has about 480,000 clones, with roughly 85% found just once. The specimen was PBMCs. These receptors were obtained from a woman aged 40 to 50 in good health. Some clones in this sample may be carry-over from other donors' samples.

A word on this clone: No DNA is shown, since the ends of the CDR3 on it are uncertain; the CDR3 is the one TCRdb lists. The genes are TRBV12-2 and TRBJ2-5; the tabulated D call, TRBD1, remains unverified against the DNA. TRBV12-2 is a pseudogene segment. Inclusive of both ends, the CDR3 amounts to 16 amino acids. CDR3 region: CASRLVGQGSKETQYF.

This chain connects TRBV11-2 to TRBJ2-3; D gene uncertain. CDR1 is SGHAT, CDR2 FQNNGV, per germline. The CDR3 has 12 amino acids. V lost 0 bases and J 9 bases, leaving 7 bases between the germline ends. As DNA, the CDR3 is TGTGCCAGCAGCTTAGATATCCGGACGCAGTATTTT. This encodes CASSLDIRTQYF.

V gene TRBV7-2 combines with J gene TRBJ2-7; the match to TRBD1 covers 10 bases. Germline V gene data show CDR1 as SGHTA and CDR2 as FQGNSA. V was pared by 5 bases and J by 3 bases, with 10 bases of the junction left unmatched. This CDR3 spans 16 amino acids. The CDR3 is CASSPRGGTGVYEQYF. The CDR3 coding sequence is TGTGCCAGCAGCCCAAGGGGAGGGACAGGGGTCTACGAGCAGTACTTC.

V gene TRBV6-1 combines with J gene TRBJ1-1; TRBD1 agrees at 9 bases. Germline lookup yields CDR1 MNHNS and CDR2 SASEGT. The length of the CDR3 is 12 residues. J lost 11 bases, V lost 6 bases, and 7 bases had no gene match. CDR3 amino acids: CASRTDRGRAFF. The DNA for the CDR3 is TGTGCCAGCAGGACGGACAGGGGAAGGGCTTTCTTT.

The chain links TRBV7-9 to TRBJ1-6, with D perhaps matching TRBD1 (5 bases). Germline-derived CDR1 and CDR2 are SEHNR and FQNEAQ (reference sequence). Trimming stripped 3 bases from V and 7 bases from J, with 10 bases between. This CDR3 contains 14 residues. CDR3: CASSFQGANSPLHF. CDR3 DNA: TGTGCCAGCAGCTTCCAGGGCGCGAATTCACCCCTCCACTTT.

V usage is TRBV29-1 and J usage is TRBJ1-3; the D gene is possibly TRBD1 (6 bases). Germline CDR1 and CDR2: SQVTM and ANQGSEA. Trimming cost V 3 bases and J 0 bases, with 9 bases left between them. This CDR3 comprises 14 residues. The CDR3 DNA sequence: TGCAGCGTTGATACAGGGTACTCTGGAAACACCATATATTTT. It translates to CSVDTGYSGNTIYF.

The chain recombines TRBV19 with TRBJ2-2; D is ambiguous. CDR1 and CDR2 (germline): LNHDA, SQIVND (reference sequence). CDR3 size: 14 residues. Between the trimmed V and J ends, which lost 10 bases and 6 bases, there was a span of 18 bases. The CDR3 DNA is TGTGCCACAAAGAAGGGCCCAGATTCCGGGGAGCTGTTTTTT. Its translation: CATKKGPDSGELFF.

The chain uses TRBV11-2 and TRBJ2-7, with 8 bases aligning to TRBD2. This CDR3 spans 15 amino acids. Germline-derived CDR1 and CDR2 are SGHAT and FQNNGV. V lost 6 bases to trimming and J lost 3 bases; unmatched junction nucleotides: 10. CDR3 nucleotide sequence: TGTGCCAGCAGGATCGGGAGGGCCCCTGGCTACGAGCAGTACTTC. This gives the protein CASRIGRAPGYEQYF.

The J gene is TRBJ1-2, the V gene TRBV28; D gene uncertain. Between the trimmed V and J ends, which lost 8 bases and 10 bases, there was a span of 17 bases. This CDR3 is built from 12 residues. Germline V gene sequence: CDR1 MDHEN, CDR2 SYDVKM. The CDR3: CASLAAATHYTF. The CDR3 nucleotides are TGTGCCAGCCTCGCGGCAGCTACCCACTACACCTTC.

This clone was observed once. The chain carries TRBV5-1 and TRBJ2-1; 9 positions agree with TRBD2. The CDR3 covers 15 residues. Trimming cost V 1 base and J 2 bases; bases outside gene matches: 1. Per the germline V gene, CDR1 is SGHRS and CDR2 is YFSETQ. The CDR3 loop is CASSLSSGAYNEQFF. CDR3 in DNA: TGCGCCAGCAGCTTGTCTAGCGGGGCCTACAATGAGCAGTTCTTC.

The table lists this clone with a few counts. The rearrangement uses TRBV13 and TRBJ1-1; 7 positions agree with TRBD1. This CDR3 is built from 15 residues. Losses at the gene ends were 6 bases for V and 1 base for J; bases not matched to a gene: 8. Germline V CDR1 and CDR2: PRHDT, FYEKMQ (reference sequence). The CDR3 here is CASRALRQGNTEAFF. Here the CDR3 DNA reads TGTGCCAGCAGGGCCTTGAGACAGGGGAACACTGAAGCTTTCTTT.

The chain links TRBV10-2 to TRBJ2-5, with TRBD2 matching 7 bases. J gave up 2 bases and V 3 bases, and 6 bases lay outside the gene matches. CDR3 length equals 15 residues. Per germline, CDR1 WSHSY and CDR2 SAAADI. This CDR3 reads CASSDPGRGQETQYF. CDR3 nucleotides: TGCGCCAGCAGTGATCCTGGGCGGGGGCAAGAGACCCAGTACTTC.

This chain joins TRBV28 and TRBJ2-1; D assignment may be TRBD1 or TRBD2 (5 bases each). The V gene's germline CDR1 is MDHEN and CDR2 SYDVKM. Trimming cost V 9 bases and J 0 bases, with 15 bases left between them. The CDR3 is 15 amino acids. CDR3 region: CASYESGPSYNEQFF. DNA for the CDR3: TGTGCCAGTTACGAGTCGGGACCCTCCTACAATGAGCAGTTCTTC.

The J gene is TRBJ1-1, the V gene TRBV5-1; D gene ambiguous. CDR3 length equals 14 residues. The V gene lost 0 bases and the J gene lost 0 bases, with 6 bases spanning the gap. From germline, CDR1 is SGHRS and CDR2 YFSETQ. The CDR3 region is CASSLVSLNTEAFF. CDR3 coding DNA: TGCGCCAGCAGCTTGGTCTCCCTGAACACTGAAGCTTTCTTT.

Concerning this clone: This could be a read error, since a much larger clone is one nucleotide away. The J gene is TRBJ2-5, the V gene TRBV16; D call uncertain. Germline-derived CDR1 and CDR2 are KGHSY and FQNENV. The CDR3 covers 16 residues. CDR3 coding DNA: TGTGCCAGCAGCCAATCGGTAGGAGTTGGGCAAGGGACCCAGTACTTC. Protein sequence: CASSQSVGVGQGTQYF.

This clone was counted only a few times. Since the CDR3 does not end with the conserved phenylalanine or tryptophan, this likely comes from a read error. It is unclear where the CDR3 begins or ends on the DNA, so no DNA is shown, and the CDR3 is as TCRdb lists it. CDR3 residues: CASSEVGTGEDCL. The genes are TRBV2 and TRBJ2-7; TRBD1, the table's D call, was not compared with the DNA. A total of 13 residues make up the CDR3, ends included. Germline V gene lookup returns CDR1 SNHLY and CDR2 FYNNEI.

This clone was detected only once. This sequence joins TRBV2 and TRBJ2-7; D remains ambiguous. The CDR3 extends over 12 amino acids. The V gene lost 2 bases and the J gene lost 7 bases, with 9 bases spanning the gap. CDR1 is SNHLY and CDR2 is FYNNEI in the germline V gene. Here the CDR3 DNA reads TGTGCCAGCAGTGAACCTCCGGGTGAGCAGTACTTC. Amino acid sequence: CASSEPPGEQYF.